One and the same sample provided the 20 T cell receptor beta chains below, sequenced in a study of blood T cell repertoires in COVID-19. Sequencing used immunoSEQ multiplex PCR; TCRdb keeps in-frame clones, though not all of them. The sample has 100,000 to 150,000 clones, roughly three quarters seen once. The specimen was peripheral blood. The receptors stem from a woman in her 70s with acute or convalescent COVID-19.

The CDR3 here is CASSFTGDQPQHF. The CDR3 nucleotides are TGTGCCAGCAGTTTCACAGGGGATCAGCCCCAGCATTTT. This chain joins TRBV12-3 or TRBV12-4 and TRBJ1-5, with 7 positions matching TRBD1. The junction had 1 base not matched to a gene; V was cut back by 3 bases and J by 5 bases. This CDR3 contains 13 residues.

V is TRBV2 and J is TRBJ2-7, with 7 bases aligning to TRBD1. CDR1 is SNHLY, CDR2 FYNNEI, per germline. V trimming: 4 bases; J trimming: 5 bases; junction bases outside the gene matches: 11. This CDR3 spans 15 amino acids. CDR3 nucleotide sequence: TGTGCCAGCAGTGCGAGCGACAGGGTTAACCACGAGCAGTACTTC. It translates to CASSASDRVNHEQYF.

This rearrangement joins TRBV6-2 or TRBV6-3 to TRBJ2-5; D is unclear. The CDR3 totals 17 residues. Germline V gene sequence: CDR1 MNHEY, CDR2 SVGEGT. Trimming took off 0 bases at V and 3 bases at J, with 17 bases between the two ends. CDR3 sequence: CASSYSLTTPGKETQYF. The CDR3, as DNA: TGTGCCAGCAGTTACTCGCTGACAACCCCCGGCAAAGAGACCCAGTACTTC.

This clone was seen once. The chain combines TRBV10-3 with TRBJ1-6; TRBD1 agrees at 8 bases. The germline V gene has CDR1 ENHRY and CDR2 SYGVKD. The CDR3 has 16 residues. V gave up 0 bases and J gave up 10 bases; unmatched junction bases: 8. The CDR3 DNA follows: TGTGCCATCAGTGAGTCTCTGGGACAGGCCCCCTCACCCCTCCACTTT. Its protein product is CAISESLGQAPSPLHF.

The V gene is TRBV18, the J gene TRBJ2-5, with 11 nucleotides matching TRBD1. The V and J ends lost 5 bases and 5 bases, in that order; junction bases with no gene match: 7. This CDR3 is 15 amino acids long. Per germline, CDR1 KGHSH and CDR2 LQKENI. CDR3 nucleotides: TGTGCCAGCTCAGCTGGACAGGGGGCCGGCGAGACCCAGTACTTC. This translates into CASSAGQGAGETQYF. The whole variable domain, remainder taken from reference TRBV18 and TRBJ2-5, is NAGVMQNPRHLVRRRGQEARLRCSPMKGHSHVYWYRQLPEEGLKFMVYLQKENIIDESGMPKERFSAEFPKEGPSILRIQQVVRGDSAAYFCASSAGQGAGETQYFGPGTRLLVL.

The CDR3 bases are TGCAGCGCAACCAGGGGTTCCAGCTCCTACGAGCAGTACTTC. Amino acids: CSATRGSSSYEQYF. The chain couples TRBV29-1 to TRBJ2-7; maybe TRBD1 (6 bases). Trimming took 7 bases from V and 0 from J, leaving 16 bases between them. Looked up from germline, CDR1 is SQVTM and CDR2 is ANQGSEA. There are 14 residues in the CDR3.

This clone is labeled medium-sized. This chain connects TRBV7-9 to TRBJ2-5; TRBD1 is a possible D gene (5 bases). V shed 3 bases and J shed 5 bases, with 25 bases lying between them. This CDR3 comprises 18 residues. Germline CDR1 is SEHNR and CDR2 is FQNEAQ (reference sequence). For the CDR3, the DNA is TGTGCCAGCAGCTTGGCGGCAGGGTTGTGGAATCGAGAGGAGACCCAGTACTTC. Translated: CASSLAAGLWNREETQYF.

The rearrangement uses TRBV5-1 and TRBJ2-2; TRBD2 matches at 10 bases. Germline assignment: CDR1 SGHRS and CDR2 YFSETQ. The CDR3 is 15 residues long. Trimming cost V 2 bases and J 9 bases; bases outside gene matches: 7. CDR3 sequence: CASSFGLAEGRELFF. The CDR3 DNA is TGCGCCAGCAGCTTCGGACTAGCGGAGGGTAGGGAGCTGTTTTTT.

The chain is built from TRBV6-5 and TRBJ1-1, with no clear D. Trimming left V 7 bases short and J 8 bases short, with 17 bases between. Germline assignment: CDR1 MNHEY and CDR2 SVGAGI. The CDR3 sequence is 13 residues long. The CDR3: CASNPGGGLEAFF. The CDR3 DNA follows: TGTGCCAGCAACCCCGGAGGTGGGCTCGAAGCTTTCTTT.

This sequence joins TRBV6-5 and TRBJ1-6, with 9 bases aligning to TRBD1. The CDR3 has 14 amino acids. Looked up from germline, CDR1 is MNHEY and CDR2 is SVGAGI. V was clipped by 10 bases and J by 10 bases; unmatched bases: 11. CDR3 region: CATRPRDRVSPLHF. In nucleotides, the CDR3 is TGTGCCACCAGACCCCGGGACAGGGTCTCACCCCTCCACTTT.

The V call is TRBV7-8, the J call TRBJ2-2; TRBD2 is a possible D gene (6 bases). CDR1 is SGHVS, CDR2 FQNEAQ, per germline. Between the trimmed V and J ends, which lost 2 bases and 5 bases, there was a span of 12 bases. CDR3 size: 15 residues. Here the CDR3 DNA reads TGTGCCAGCAGCTTACCACGGGAGTGGACCGGGGAGCTGTTTTTT. This gives the protein CASSLPREWTGELFF.

V gene TRBV19 combines with J gene TRBJ2-7; 7 bases match TRBD2. With 5 bases clipped from V and 2 bases from J, the junction kept 3 bases outside the gene matches. This CDR3 comprises 13 residues. From germline, CDR1 is LNHDA and CDR2 SQIVND (reference sequence). CDR3: CASSLGLAYEQYF. The CDR3 coding sequence is TGTGCCAGTAGTCTAGGACTAGCCTACGAGCAGTACTTC.

The CDR3 DNA is TGTGCCAGCAGTTGGACTAGCTCCACAGATACGCAGTATTTT. Amino acids: CASSWTSSTDTQYF. The chain couples TRBV5-5 to TRBJ2-3; 8 bases are shared with TRBD2. The CDR3 loop spans 14 amino acids. Germline CDR1 and CDR2: SGHKS and YYEKEE (reference sequence). With 5 bases clipped from V and 2 bases from J, the junction kept 4 bases outside the gene matches.

Details on this clone: Given a much more abundant clone one base away, this may be a read error. The J gene is TRBJ2-7, the V gene TRBV12-3 or TRBV12-4, with D hard to call. The length of the CDR3 is 11 residues. V lost 6 bases, J lost 2 bases, and 5 bases lay in between. The CDR3 region has the DNA TGTGCCAGCAGCCCTGCCTACGAGCAGTACTTC. Protein: CASSPAYEQYF.

This clone has more than one count but fewer than ten. CDR3 residues: CASSFVVARNNEQFF. The CDR3 coding sequence is TGTGCCAGCAGCTTCGTAGTCGCTAGGAACAATGAGCAGTTCTTC. The rearrangement links TRBV7-2 to TRBJ2-1; D unresolved. Per germline, CDR1 SGHTA and CDR2 FQGNSA. The CDR3 sequence is 15 residues long. V was shortened by 3 bases and J by 5 bases, with 14 bases between the two germline ends.

V and J are TRBV27 and TRBJ2-2, with 8 bases matching TRBD2. The ends lost 1 base at V and 1 base at J; junction bases unmatched: 5. This CDR3 has 17 amino acids. CDR1 is MNHEY and CDR2 is SMNVEV in the germline V gene (reference sequence). CDR3 amino acids: CASSLYGGRWNTGELFF. DNA for the CDR3: TGTGCCAGCAGTTTATACGGCGGGAGGTGGAACACCGGGGAGCTGTTTTTT.

This sequence joins TRBV10-3 and TRBJ2-3; TRBD2 might be the D (5 bases). This CDR3 contains 11 residues. V lost 10 bases and J 2 bases, leaving 7 bases between the germline ends. Germline V gives CDR1 ENHRY, CDR2 SYGVKD. The CDR3 here is CATGDTDTQYF. CDR3 coding DNA: TGTGCCACCGGGGACACAGATACGCAGTATTTT.

This chain joins TRBV3-1 (or the pseudogene TRBV3-2) and TRBJ1-2; no clear D gene. This CDR3 has 17 residues. V was cut by 0 bases and J by 8 bases, with 22 bases left in between. Germline lookup yields CDR1 LGHDT and CDR2 YNNKEL (reference sequence). The CDR3 nucleotides are TGTGCCAGCAGCCAAGATACAGCAGCGTCTTCAACGGGGGGCTACACCTTC. This codes for CASSQDTAASSTGGYTF.

The chain combines TRBV15 with TRBJ2-7, with a possible D match to TRBD2 (6 bases). Trimming removed 5 bases from V and 0 bases from J, with 17 bases in between. In germline, CDR1 is LNHNV, CDR2 YYDKDF (reference sequence). The CDR3 consists of 16 residues. The CDR3 nucleotides are TGTGCCACCAGCGGTACTAGCCCCGATGGCTCCTACGAGCAGTACTTC. This encodes CATSGTSPDGSYEQYF.

The chain joins TRBV5-1 to TRBJ1-2; D gene ambiguous. Germline CDR1 reads SGHRS; CDR2 reads YFSETQ. This CDR3 is built from 12 residues. Trimming took 2 bases from V and 6 from J, leaving 8 bases between them. The CDR3 loop reads CASSFGGDGYTF. As DNA, the CDR3 is TGCGCCAGCAGCTTCGGAGGTGATGGCTACACCTTC. Complete variable domain (other parts from reference TRBV5-1 and TRBJ1-2): KAGVTQTPRYLIKTRGQQVTLSCSPISGHRSVSWYQQTPGQGLQFLFEYFSETQRNKGNFPGRFSGRQFSNSRSEMNVSTLELGDSALYLCASSFGGDGYTFGSGTRLTVV.